This entry features one TCR beta chain sequence. From germline, CDR1 is MNHNS and CDR2 SASEGT. This CDR3 region has 15 residues. With V trimmed by 2 bases and J by 4 bases, 6 bases remained unmatched. Original methodology: Reference gene primer amplification yielded estimated nucleated cell counts. TCRdb's copy holds only in-frame clones and misses some; the assay was immunoSEQ multiplex PCR. The V and J calls and clone size come from that table; D and trimming were worked out from the DNA. The table shows under 300,000 clones, with 84% occurring only once. These data belong to a study of blood T cell repertoires in COVID-19. Across the study: The United States, Italy and Spain provided the acute and convalescent COVID-19 samples. PBMCs, B-cell-depleted T cells, or T cells were the source of the cDNA or gDNA that made up the material.

The source is a woman aged 35 to 49 who had recovered from COVID-19. Sequenced: peripheral blood. The chain is built from TRBV6-1 and TRBJ2-3, with 7 bases identical to TRBD2. This CDR3 is CASSEWGGPSDTQYF. The CDR3, as DNA: TGTGCCAGCAGTGAATGGGGGGGACCTTCAGATACGCAGTATTTT.